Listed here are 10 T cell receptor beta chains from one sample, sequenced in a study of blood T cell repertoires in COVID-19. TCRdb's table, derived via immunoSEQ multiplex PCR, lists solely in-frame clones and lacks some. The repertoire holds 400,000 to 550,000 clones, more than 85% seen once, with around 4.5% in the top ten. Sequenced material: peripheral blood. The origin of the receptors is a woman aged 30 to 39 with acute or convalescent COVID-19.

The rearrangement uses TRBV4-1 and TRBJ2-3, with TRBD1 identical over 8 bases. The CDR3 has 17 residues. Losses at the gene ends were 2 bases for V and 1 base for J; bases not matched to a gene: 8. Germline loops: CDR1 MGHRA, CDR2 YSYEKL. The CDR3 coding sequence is TGCGCCAGCAGCCAAAGAGGTTCAGGGGGCCGCACAGATACGCAGTATTTT. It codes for CASSQRGSGGRTDTQYF.

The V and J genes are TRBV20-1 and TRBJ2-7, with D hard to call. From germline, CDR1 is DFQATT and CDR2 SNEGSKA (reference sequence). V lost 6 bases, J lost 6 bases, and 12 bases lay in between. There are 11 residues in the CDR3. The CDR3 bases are TGCAGTGCCCTCCGCTCCGGCGAGCAGTACTTC. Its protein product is CSALRSGEQYF.

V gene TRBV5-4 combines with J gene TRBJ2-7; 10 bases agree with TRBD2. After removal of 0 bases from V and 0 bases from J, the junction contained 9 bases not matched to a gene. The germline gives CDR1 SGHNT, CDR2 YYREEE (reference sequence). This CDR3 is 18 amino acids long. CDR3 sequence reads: CASSLVPAGGQSSYEQYF. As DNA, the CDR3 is TGTGCCAGCAGCTTGGTCCCAGCGGGGGGGCAAAGCTCCTACGAGCAGTACTTC.

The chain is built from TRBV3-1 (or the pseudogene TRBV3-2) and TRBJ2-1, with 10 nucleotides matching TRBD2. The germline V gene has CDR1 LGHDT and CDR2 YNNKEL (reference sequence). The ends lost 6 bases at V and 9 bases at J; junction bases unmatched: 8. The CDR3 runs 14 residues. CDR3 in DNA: TGTGCCAGCAGAGGAGCGGGGGGGCGTGGTGAGCAGTTCTTC. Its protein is CASRGAGGRGEQFF.

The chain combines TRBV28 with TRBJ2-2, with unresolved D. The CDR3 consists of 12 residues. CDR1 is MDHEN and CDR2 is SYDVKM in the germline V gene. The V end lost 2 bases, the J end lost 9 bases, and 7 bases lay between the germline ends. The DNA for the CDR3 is TGTGCCAGCAGTTTAGCGGCGAGGGAGCTGTTTTTT. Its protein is CASSLAARELFF.

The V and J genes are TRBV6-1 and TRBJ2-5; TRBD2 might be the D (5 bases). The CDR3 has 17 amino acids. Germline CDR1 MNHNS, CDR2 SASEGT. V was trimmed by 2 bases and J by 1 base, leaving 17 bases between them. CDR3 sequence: CASSEWHAGTTQETQYF. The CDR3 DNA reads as TGTGCCAGCAGTGAATGGCACGCGGGCACGACCCAAGAGACCCAGTACTTC.

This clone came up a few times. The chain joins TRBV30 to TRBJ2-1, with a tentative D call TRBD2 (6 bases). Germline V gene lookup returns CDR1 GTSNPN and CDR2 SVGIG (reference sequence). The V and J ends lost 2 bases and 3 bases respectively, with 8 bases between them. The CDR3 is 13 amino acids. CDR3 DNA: TGTGCCTGGAGTACGGGAGTCTACAATGAGCAGTTCTTC. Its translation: CAWSTGVYNEQFF.

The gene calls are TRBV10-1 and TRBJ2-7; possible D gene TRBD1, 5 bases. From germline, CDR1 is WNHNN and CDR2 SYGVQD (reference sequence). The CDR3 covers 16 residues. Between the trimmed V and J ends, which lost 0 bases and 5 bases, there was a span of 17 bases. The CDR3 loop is CASSESRTTLPDEQYF. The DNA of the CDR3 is TGCGCCAGCAGTGAGTCCAGGACAACGCTGCCTGACGAGCAGTACTTC.

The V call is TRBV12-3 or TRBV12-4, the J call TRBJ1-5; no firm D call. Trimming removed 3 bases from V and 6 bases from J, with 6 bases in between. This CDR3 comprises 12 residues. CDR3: CASSFLSQPQHF. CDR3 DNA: TGTGCCAGCAGTTTTCTGAGTCAGCCCCAGCATTTT.

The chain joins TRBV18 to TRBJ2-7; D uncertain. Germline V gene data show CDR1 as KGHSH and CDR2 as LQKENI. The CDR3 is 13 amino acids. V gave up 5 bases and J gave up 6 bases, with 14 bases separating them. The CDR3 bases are TGTGCCAGCTCAGAAAACCCGAGTAGCGAGCAGTACTTC. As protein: CASSENPSSEQYF. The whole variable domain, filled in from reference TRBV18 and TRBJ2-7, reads NAGVMQNPRHLVRRRGQEARLRCSPMKGHSHVYWYRQLPEEGLKFMVYLQKENIIDESGMPKERFSAEFPKEGPSILRIQQVVRGDSAAYFCASSENPSSEQYFGPGTRLTVT.